The T cell receptor beta chain under discussion was sequenced for a study of Ad26.COV2.S vaccination and SARS-CoV-2 variants. Broader study findings: Vaccine recipients had higher spike-specific TCR breadth than placebo recipients. Similar non-spike TCR breadth was seen in vaccine and placebo recipients.

The table came from immunoSEQ multiplex PCR; TCRdb's copy has only in-frame clones and leaves some out. Of approximately 400,000 clones listed, approximately 83% are singletons. This clone was observed once. Its cognate antigen is unknown. Treatment noted: about 20 received Ad26.COV2.S at low or high dose, single or two shots; several received placebo; per-sample allocation not given. The samples date from day 63 after the first vaccine or placebo injection. Recruitment in Boston yielded a donor of adult age, 18-55 years. The CDR3 runs to 14 residues. V was shortened by 3 bases and J by 1 base, with 7 bases between the two germline ends. Germline V gene lookup returns CDR1 KGHSH and CDR2 LQKENI.

This chain uses TRBV18 with TRBJ1-3; D call uncertain. The sample was peripheral blood, taken in a trial of Ad26.COV2.S vaccine versus placebo. This receptor was obtained from a person aged 18-60 years who received the Ad26.COV2.S COVID-19 vaccine or a placebo. The CDR3 loop is CASSPGESGNTIYF. DNA for the CDR3: TGTGCCAGCTCACCTGGGGAATCTGGAAACACCATATATTTT.